Below are 5 T cell receptor beta chains sequenced from a single sample in a study of blood T cell repertoires in COVID-19. Only in-frame clones appear in the TCRdb table, and some are missing; sequencing was by immunoSEQ multiplex PCR. The table includes about 87,000 clones, roughly 84% detected once. Sequences were obtained from peripheral blood. The origin of the receptors is an elderly woman with COVID-19, enrolled during active disease.

This chain links TRBV21-1 with TRBJ2-5; the D call in the table, TRBD1, was not verified against the DNA. TRBV21-1 is reported as a pseudogene. CDR3 length: 15 residues. The CDR3 DNA is TGTGCCAGCAGACTCGCCGACAGGGAGCAAGAGACCCAGTACTTC. Residues: CASRLADREQETQYF.

V is TRBV6-2 or TRBV6-3 and J is TRBJ2-1; D unresolved. With 6 bases removed from V and 4 bases from J, the gap between germline ends came to 4 bases. The CDR3 contains 11 residues. Germline-derived CDR1 and CDR2 are MNHEY and SVGEGT. CDR3 residues: CASSLYNEQFF. CDR3 coding DNA: TGTGCCAGCAGCCTATACAATGAGCAGTTCTTC.

The chain uses TRBV6-2 or TRBV6-3 and TRBJ2-7; TRBD1 matches 9 bases. CDR3 length: 15 residues. The germline CDR1 and CDR2 sequences are MNHEY and SVGEGT. The J segment lost 3 bases and the V segment lost 4 bases, leaving 7 bases of the junction unmatched. CDR3 in DNA: TGTGCCAGCAGTTCCCTAAGACAGGGGGACTACGAGCAGTACTTC. Protein: CASSSLRQGDYEQYF.

The genes are TRBV2 and TRBJ2-2; D is possibly TRBD2 (5 bases). There are 15 residues in the CDR3. From germline, CDR1 is SNHLY and CDR2 FYNNEI. V was shortened by 10 bases and J by 0 bases, with 15 bases between the two germline ends. For the CDR3, the DNA is TGTGCCACCCGAACGGGCGGGCCGAACACCGGGGAGCTGTTTTTT. It specifies CATRTGGPNTGELFF.

The rearrangement joins TRBV5-1 to TRBJ2-1, with D possibly matching TRBD2 (5 bases). The CDR3 is made up of 15 amino acids. V was clipped by 4 bases and J by 8 bases, with 19 bases between them. From germline, CDR1 is SGHRS and CDR2 YFSETQ. CDR3 residues: CASSTLDSTVDEQFF. The DNA of the CDR3 is TGCGCCAGCAGCACCCTGGACTCAACGGTGGATGAGCAGTTCTTC.